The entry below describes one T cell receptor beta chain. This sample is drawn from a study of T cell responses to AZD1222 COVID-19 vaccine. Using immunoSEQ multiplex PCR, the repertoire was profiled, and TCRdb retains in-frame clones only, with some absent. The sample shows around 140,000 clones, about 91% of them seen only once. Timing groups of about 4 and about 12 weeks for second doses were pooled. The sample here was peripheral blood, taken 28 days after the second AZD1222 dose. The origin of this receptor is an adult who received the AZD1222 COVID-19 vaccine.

CDR3 region: CACTQGGGTEAFF. In nucleotides, the CDR3 is TGTGCCTGTACTCAGGGCGGGGGGACTGAAGCTTTCTTT. The chain is built from TRBV19 and TRBJ1-1; tentative D call: TRBD1 (5 bases). V was trimmed by 11 bases and J by 5 bases, leaving 18 bases between them. This CDR3 spans 13 amino acids. Germline V gene lookup returns CDR1 LNHDA and CDR2 SQIVND (reference sequence). The whole variable domain, filled in from reference TRBV19 and TRBJ1-1, reads DGGITQSPKYLFRKEGQNVTLSCEQNLNHDAMYWYRQDPGQGLRLIYYSQIVNDFQKGDIAEGYSVSREKKESFPLTVTSAQKNPTAFYLCACTQGGGTEAFFGQGTRLTVV.